This is a list of T cell receptor beta chains from one sample in a study of T cell changes during pregnancy in multiple sclerosis. Method: immunoSEQ multiplex PCR; TCRdb's copy keeps in-frame clones and lacks some. The data hold tens of thousands of clones, with less than 90% observed a single time. The sample was CD4+ T cells from peripheral blood mononuclear cells, taken in the third trimester of pregnancy. The receptors stem from a female donor with multiple sclerosis, enrolled in a pregnancy study. CDR3s include the opening cysteine and the closing phenylalanine or tryptophan. Fields, in order: clone size, V gene, J gene, D gene, CDR3 protein, CDR3 DNA. D genes are given only for firm matches. Not every row has a clone size; where given, it reads once, few, many or a size class.

>NA|TRBV4-3|TRBJ1-2|NA
CASSQESDSYGYTF
TGCGCCAGCAGCCAAGAATCGGACAGCTATGGCTACACCTTC
>NA|TRBV16|TRBJ1-1|NA
CASSHRRENTEAFF
TGTGCCAGCAGCCATCGCAGGGAAAACACTGAAGCTTTCTTT
>once|TRBV19|TRBJ1-2|TRBD1
CASSVLQGIGHRYTF
TGTGCCAGTAGTGTCCTACAGGGGATCGGTCATCGCTACACCTTC
>NA|TRBV28|TRBJ2-7|TRBD2
CASSLSGGIYEQYF
TGTGCCAGCAGTCTGAGCGGGGGGATCTACGAGCAGTACTTC
>few|TRBV5-1|TRBJ2-3|NA
CASSLGGYTDTQYF
TGCGCCAGCAGCTTGGGGGGCTACACAGATACGCAGTATTTT
>NA|TRBV7-9|TRBJ2-1|NA
CASRRGGVYNEQFF
TGTGCCAGCAGAAGGGGCGGGGTTTACAATGAGCAGTTCTTC
>NA|TRBV19|TRBJ2-1|TRBD1
CASSIEGTGGFNEQFF
TGTGCCAGTAGTATAGAGGGGACAGGGGGCTTCAATGAGCAGTTCTTC
>NA|TRBV19|TRBJ1-2|NA
CASNSIGDTGLHGYTF
TGTGCCAGTAACTCCATAGGGGATACAGGGTTACATGGCTACACCTTC
>NA|TRBV18|TRBJ2-4|TRBD1
CASSPDRTGMYF
TGTGCCAGCTCACCGGACAGGACAGGGATGTACTTC
>NA|TRBV13|TRBJ2-3|NA
CATLGVTDTQYF
TGTGCCACCCTCGGGGTGACAGATACGCAGTATTTT
>NA|TRBV5-1|TRBJ2-7|TRBD2
CASSFGSGTSYEQYF
TGCGCCAGCAGCTTCGGTAGCGGGACATCCTACGAGCAGTACTTC
>NA|TRBV30|TRBJ2-1|TRBD1
CAWSSPGQGNYEQFF
TGTGCCTGGAGCTCCCCGGGACAGGGTAACTATGAGCAGTTCTTC
>many|TRBV2|TRBJ1-1|NA
CASGRENTEAFF
TGTGCCAGCGGACGGGAGAACACTGAAGCTTTCTTT
>NA|TRBV12-5|TRBJ1-5|NA
CASGGGKGEANQPQHF
TGTGCTAGTGGTGGGGGTAAAGGGGAGGCCAATCAGCCCCAGCATTTT
>NA|TRBV6-1|TRBJ2-7|TRBD1
CASSEQGAFSPLGQYF
TGTGCCAGCAGTGAACAGGGGGCCTTCAGCCCCCTCGGGCAGTACTTC
>NA|TRBV6-5|TRBJ1-2|NA
CASGLGYGYTF
TGTGCCAGCGGTCTCGGTTATGGCTACACCTTC
>NA|TRBV14|TRBJ2-1|TRBD2
CASSPGRLAGGQAFF
TGTGCCAGCAGCCCTGGAAGACTAGCGGGGGGTCAAGCGTTCTTC
>NA|TRBV27|TRBJ1-6|NA
CASSAPGNSPLHF
TGTGCCAGCAGTGCCCCAGGGAATTCACCCCTCCACTTT
>NA|TRBV11-2|TRBJ2-6|NA
CASSLGARSGANVLTF
TGTGCCAGCAGCTTAGGGGCCCGCTCTGGGGCCAACGTCCTGACTTTC
>NA|TRBV30|TRBJ1-1|TRBD1
CAWSATGDTEAFF
TGTGCCTGGAGTGCGACAGGGGACACTGAAGCTTTCTTT
>NA|TRBV12-1|TRBJ1-1|NA
CATWGRGPGTEAFF
TGTGCCACCTGGGGCAGGGGGCCGGGGACTGAAGCTTTCTTT
>NA|TRBV19|TRBJ2-3|TRBD2
CASSIDGGDRTDTQYF
TGTGCCAGTAGTATAGATGGGGGGGATCGCACAGATACGCAGTATTTT
>NA|TRBV11-2|TRBJ1-1|NA
CASRGSRGGFEAFF
TGTGCCAGCAGGGGTTCAAGGGGGGGATTTGAAGCTTTCTTT
>NA|TRBV2|TRBJ1-1|NA
CASSEGGGTEAFF
TGTGCCAGCAGTGAAGGGGGCGGCACTGAAGCTTTCTTT
>NA|TRBV5-1|TRBJ2-1|NA
CASSLARKELNEQFF
TGCGCCAGCAGCTTGGCTCGAAAGGAGCTCAATGAGCAGTTCTTC
>NA|TRBV7-9|TRBJ1-1|NA
CASRGRDTEAFF
TGTGCCAGCAGGGGACGGGACACGGAAGCTTTCTTT
>NA|TRBV10-2|TRBJ2-3|TRBD1
CASSLGQLTDTQYF
TGCGCCAGCAGTCTGGGACAGCTCACAGATACGCAGTATTTT
>NA|TRBV10-3|TRBJ2-7|NA
CAITTGFSDEQYF
TGTGCCATCACTACAGGGTTTTCCGACGAGCAGTACTTC
>NA|TRBV29-1|TRBJ1-2|NA
CSSLAVNYGYTF
TGCAGCTCCCTCGCAGTCAACTATGGCTACACCTTC
>NA|TRBV30|TRBJ2-5|NA
CAWSSGGSQETQYF
TGTGCCTGGAGTTCTGGGGGGTCCCAAGAGACCCAGTACTTC
>NA|TRBV2|TRBJ1-5|NA
CASSANEEQPQHF
TGTGCCAGCAGTGCCAACGAGGAGCAGCCCCAGCATTTT
>few|TRBV18|TRBJ1-1|TRBD1
CASSPETGRNTEAFF
TGTGCCAGCTCACCAGAGACAGGGAGGAACACTGAAGCTTTCTTT
>NA|TRBV5-6|TRBJ2-5|NA
CASSTYPEETQYF
TGTGCCAGCAGCACCTACCCGGAAGAGACCCAGTACTTC
>NA|TRBV28|TRBJ1-2|TRBD1
CASTPPVGQGARPYGYTF
TGTGCCAGCACCCCCCCAGTGGGACAGGGGGCTCGCCCCTATGGCTACACCTTC
>NA|TRBV6-5|TRBJ2-7|NA
CASAEQGGWSEQYF
TGTGCCAGCGCAGAGCAGGGGGGTTGGAGCGAGCAGTACTTC
>NA|TRBV5-8|TRBJ2-1|TRBD1
CASSSGQGLGSYNEQFF
TGTGCCAGCAGCTCGGGACAGGGGTTAGGGTCCTACAATGAGCAGTTCTTC
>NA|TRBV6-5|TRBJ2-1|NA
CASSSRNEQFF
TGTGCCAGCAGTAGCAGGAATGAGCAGTTCTTC
>NA|TRBV13|TRBJ2-7|NA
CASSLVGYKGKYEQYF
TGTGCCAGCAGCTTAGTGGGATACAAGGGGAAATACGAGCAGTACTTC
>NA|TRBV7-9|TRBJ1-1|NA
CASSSGNVNTEAFF
TGTGCCAGCAGCTCCGGGAACGTGAACACTGAAGCTTTCTTT
>NA|TRBV6-1|TRBJ1-5|TRBD1
CASSEGTVSNQPQHF
TGTGCCAGCAGTGAGGGGACAGTGAGCAATCAGCCCCAGCATTTT
>NA|TRBV6-1|TRBJ2-7|NA
CASILQGTYEQYF
TGTGCCAGCATCTTGCAGGGGACCTACGAGCAGTACTTC
>NA|TRBV5-1|TRBJ1-5|NA
CASSPGYGYEPQHF
TGCGCCAGCAGCCCGGGGTACGGGTACGAGCCCCAGCATTTT
>NA|TRBV27|TRBJ2-7|NA
CASSLIPGFSYEQYF
TGTGCCAGCAGTTTAATTCCAGGCTTCTCCTACGAGCAGTACTTC
>NA|TRBV4-3|TRBJ2-3|TRBD2
CASSQAERGVADTQYF
TGCGCCAGCAGCCAAGCCGAGCGGGGGGTGGCAGATACGCAGTATTTT
>NA|TRBV5-5|TRBJ2-6|NA
CASSLFKAGANVLTF
TGTGCCAGCAGCCTATTCAAAGCCGGGGCCAACGTCCTGACTTTC
>NA|TRBV7-9|TRBJ1-1|NA
CASSFQGEAFF
TGTGCCAGCAGCTTTCAGGGGGAAGCTTTCTTT
>NA|TRBV5-1|TRBJ1-4|TRBD1
CASSTPDRGEGKLFF
TGCGCCAGCAGCACTCCGGACAGGGGCGAAGGAAAACTGTTTTTT